The 17 T cell receptor beta chains in this list originate from one sample, sequenced in a study of cytomegalovirus exposure and HLA in healthy donors. PCR used 60 Vbeta primers and 13 Jbeta primers. Profiling relied on immunoSEQ multiplex PCR, and the TCRdb table lists in-frame clones only, not all of them. The table lists about 99,000 clones, 76% of them singletons. The sequenced material came from PBMCs. All receptors derive from a woman aged 18-30 years in good health and CMV-seropositive.

V is TRBV5-6 and J is TRBJ1-5, with D possibly matching TRBD1 (5 bases). From germline, CDR1 is SGHDT and CDR2 YYEEEE. Trimming shortened V by 6 bases and J by 0 bases, and 19 bases separated the two germline ends. CDR3 length: 17 residues. This CDR3 reads CASTRQGTAYSNQPQHF. CDR3 DNA: TGTGCCAGCACCCGCCAGGGCACGGCTTATAGCAATCAGCCCCAGCATTTT.

This clone appeared a few times. V usage is TRBV7-9 and J usage is TRBJ1-5; no clear D gene. V lost 5 bases and J 1 base, leaving 21 bases between the germline ends. From germline, CDR1 is SEHNR and CDR2 FQNEAQ (reference sequence). This CDR3 region has 18 residues. CDR3 protein: CASSIGSGRGGSNQPQHF. The CDR3 DNA reads as TGTGCCAGCAGCATAGGGAGCGGCCGGGGAGGGAGCAATCAGCCCCAGCATTTT.

The rearrangement uses TRBV20-1 and TRBJ1-1; no reliable D call. With 0 bases removed from V and 10 bases from J, the gap between germline ends came to 6 bases. The CDR3 consists of 10 residues. The germline V gene has CDR1 DFQATT and CDR2 SNEGSKA (reference sequence). DNA of the CDR3: TGCAGTGCTAGAGAAGGGAGAGCTTTCTTT. Protein: CSAREGRAFF.

The V and J genes are TRBV7-9 and TRBJ1-2, with 9 bases that match TRBD1. Germline values: CDR1 SEHNR, CDR2 FQNEAQ (reference sequence). This CDR3 comprises 14 residues. Germline trimming cut 5 bases from V and 6 bases from J; bases unmatched to any gene: 7. CDR3 bases: TGTGCCAGCAGCCCCCGCGGGACAGGGAATGGCTACACCTTC. Its translation: CASSPRGTGNGYTF.

This clone was seen just once. V and J are TRBV18 and TRBJ2-7; 8 bases map to TRBD2. Per germline, CDR1 KGHSH and CDR2 LQKENI. With 1 base clipped from V and 3 bases from J, the junction kept 8 bases outside the gene matches. The length of the CDR3 is 16 residues. The CDR3 region has the DNA TGTGCCAGCTCACCACGGGAGACTAGCGTATACTACGAGCAGTACTTC. Protein product: CASSPRETSVYYEQYF.

V gene TRBV11-2 combines with J gene TRBJ2-1; D is ambiguous. The CDR3 extends over 13 amino acids. The V and J ends lost 5 bases and 8 bases respectively, with 13 bases between them. Per the germline V gene, CDR1 is SGHAT and CDR2 is FQNNGV. The CDR3 spells CASSPNSRYEQFF. The CDR3 DNA reads TGTGCCAGCAGCCCTAATAGCCGGTATGAGCAGTTCTTC. Together with reference TRBV11-2 and TRBJ2-1, the CDR3 gives the full variable domain: EAGVAQSPRYKIIEKRQSVAFWCNPISGHATLYWYQQILGQGPKLLIQFQNNGVVDDSQLPKDRFSAERLKGVDSTLKIQPAKLEDSAVYLCASSPNSRYEQFFGPGTRLTVL.

V is TRBV7-8 and J is TRBJ1-2; TRBD1 is a possible D gene (6 bases). The V gene's germline CDR1 is SGHVS and CDR2 FQNEAQ. The CDR3 sequence is 13 residues long. The germline V and J ends were trimmed by 6 bases and 8 bases, with 16 bases remaining between them. In DNA form, the CDR3 reads TGTGCCAGCAGTTTGACAGGTCTAGGGGGCTACACCTTC. Protein product: CASSLTGLGGYTF.

This clone was observed a few times. The chain joins TRBV14 to TRBJ1-2; 8 bases map to TRBD1. CDR3 length: 17 residues. Germline V CDR1 and CDR2: SGHDN, FVKESK. After removal of 1 base from V and 0 bases from J, the junction contained 7 bases not matched to a gene. The CDR3 region is CASSQGTGKRANYGYTF. CDR3 bases: TGTGCCAGCAGCCAAGGGACAGGGAAACGGGCTAACTATGGCTACACCTTC.

This chain links TRBV27 with TRBJ2-3; 8 nucleotides align to TRBD2. Germline CDR1 and CDR2: MNHEY and SMNVEV (reference sequence). Germline trimming cut 6 bases from V and 0 bases from J; bases unmatched to any gene: 8. The CDR3 totals 16 residues. The CDR3 DNA reads as TGTGCCAGCAGCCCCGGGGGGGGCCCTAGCACAGATACGCAGTATTTT. This codes for CASSPGGGPSTDTQYF.

The chain has TRBV7-2 and TRBJ1-2; a possible D gene is TRBD1 (5 bases). The CDR3 covers 12 residues. Germline CDR1 is SGHTA and CDR2 is FQGNSA. V shed 6 bases and J shed 4 bases, with 9 bases lying between them. The CDR3 reads CASRPQGYGYTF. For the CDR3, the DNA is TGTGCCAGCAGACCCCAGGGCTATGGCTACACCTTC.

V is TRBV29-1 and J is TRBJ2-3; tentatively, D is TRBD2 (7 bases). Germline values: CDR1 SQVTM, CDR2 ANQGSEA. This CDR3 spans 13 amino acids. Trimming took 6 bases from V and 1 from J, leaving 11 bases between them. CDR3 nucleotide sequence: TGCAGCGTCATGGGGGGGCGCACAGATACGCAGTATTTT. As protein: CSVMGGRTDTQYF.

This chain joins TRBV4-1 and TRBJ2-7; 12 bases are shared with TRBD2. The junction had 1 base not matched to a gene; V was cut back by 1 base and J by 0 bases. The germline V gene encodes CDR1 MGHRA and CDR2 YSYEKL. The CDR3 sequence is 16 residues long. This CDR3 reads CASSQASGGASYEQYF. CDR3 bases: TGCGCCAGCAGCCAAGCTAGCGGGGGGGCCTCCTACGAGCAGTACTTC.

To note about this clone: An end of the junction differs from the germline gene, which may be a read error. The chain carries TRBV7-7 and TRBJ2-7; 11 bases match TRBD1. Looked up from germline, CDR1 is SSHAT and CDR2 is FNYEAQ (reference sequence). There are 15 residues in the CDR3. The CDR3 nucleotides are TGTGCTAGCAGCCCCCGGGACAGGGGGATAGGGGAGCAGTACTTC. This gives the protein CASSPRDRGIGEQYF.

This clone was observed a handful of times. The V gene is TRBV4-2, the J gene TRBJ1-5; a weak D match, TRBD1 (6 bases). With 1 base removed from V and 7 bases from J, the gap between germline ends came to 14 bases. The CDR3 is 15 amino acids. CDR1 is LGHNA and CDR2 is YNFKEQ in the germline V gene. Here the CDR3 reads CASSQGAEGGQPQHF. In DNA form, the CDR3 reads TGTGCCAGCAGCCAAGGGGCTGAGGGGGGGCAGCCCCAGCATTTT.

The rearrangement uses TRBV9 and TRBJ2-7; the D gene is possibly TRBD2 (6 bases). This CDR3 is built from 15 residues. In germline, CDR1 is SGDLS, CDR2 YYNGEE. Trimming removed 4 bases from V and 3 bases from J, with 17 bases in between. Here the CDR3 DNA reads TGTGCCAGCAGCCCTCAGACTAGTGGTATCTACGAGCAGTACTTC. It translates to CASSPQTSGIYEQYF.

The chain recombines TRBV7-2 with TRBJ2-7; maybe TRBD2 (6 bases). This CDR3 contains 16 residues. In germline, CDR1 is SGHTA, CDR2 FQGNSA. Trimming took 5 bases from V and 6 from J, leaving 23 bases between them. CDR3 coding DNA: TGTGCCAGCAGCCACCCAGGGAGACTAGGGTCTGCCGAGCAGTACTTC. This encodes CASSHPGRLGSAEQYF.

The V call is TRBV5-1, the J call TRBJ1-1, with D perhaps matching TRBD1 (6 bases). Per germline, CDR1 SGHRS and CDR2 YFSETQ. Trimming left V 6 bases short and J 5 bases short, with 20 bases between. This CDR3 is built from 15 residues. The CDR3 region has the DNA TGCGCCAGCACCCGAGAAGGGGGGGGTTGGACTGAAGCTTTCTTT. Protein product: CASTREGGGWTEAFF.